This note documents a single T cell receptor (beta chain) sequence. Its target is unknown. This entry belongs to a study of CD8 T cells in ankylosing spondylitis. Findings and caveats of the study: Disease-linked clones bore a CD8+ phenotype and were relatively rare in peripheral blood. Existing reports had already noted some motif variants in reactive arthritis synovial fluid and blood. Disease-linked clones were reportedly significantly enriched in matched ankylosing spondylitis synovial fluid.

The V gene end was trimmed by 7 bases and the J gene end by 8 bases; junction bases not matched to a gene: 15. The V gene's germline CDR1 is LNHDA and CDR2 SQIVND (reference sequence). CDR3 length: 16 residues. With molecular barcodes, quantitative 5'-RACE was used to make the TCR beta libraries. Each CDR3 protein gets one entry after TCRdb re-called the 5' RACE reads with MiXCR. This table has approximately 220,000 distinct CDR3 sequences, roughly a tenth appearing once. The TCR sequence derives from a male donor with ankylosing spondylitis or in good health (not recorded which). Sample: blood, either unsorted or a sorted T cell fraction (not recorded which). The chain couples TRBV19 to TRBJ1-5, with 9 positions matching TRBD1. DNA of the CDR3: TGTGCCAGTACCAACTCGGGGGACAGGGCGATTAAGCCCCAGCATTTT. Translation gives CASTNSGDRAIKPQHF.